The TCR beta chain described here comes from a study of OX40 agonist ivuxolimab in advanced cancers. For the study at large: Every 2 weeks, patients received ivuxolimab intravenously, dosed at 0.01 to 10 mg/kg.

Here immunoSEQ multiplex PCR was the method, and the copy in TCRdb shows in-frame clones only, minus some. The sample shows 70,000 to 80,000 clones, over 90% of them seen only once. V lost 7 bases and J 5 bases, leaving 16 bases between the germline ends. CDR3 size: 14 residues. Germline-derived CDR1 and CDR2 are MNHEY and SMNVEV (reference sequence). The study's findings and limits: It was also the case that some nonresponders had low normalized T-cell clonal expansion. Among expanded peripheral T cells, antigen specificity went undetermined.

Note on this clone: The antigen is unknown.

The clonotype was recovered from an adult with an advanced solid tumor such as melanoma, head and neck, liver or kidney cancer. The sequencing used CD4+ or CD8+ T cells sorted from blood, collected in a trial of the OX40 agonist ivuxolimab. The gene calls are TRBV27 and TRBJ2-3; D possibly uses TRBD1 or TRBD2 (5 bases each). CDR3 DNA sequence: TGTGCCAGCAAGGGGACCGGGGATCAAGATACGCAGTATTTT. Residues: CASKGTGDQDTQYF.